Shown below are 10 T cell receptor beta chains from a single sample sequenced in a study of OX40 agonist ivuxolimab in advanced cancers. Profiling relied on immunoSEQ multiplex PCR, and the TCRdb table lists in-frame clones only, not all of them. The table shows 90,000 to 100,000 clones, with about 80% occurring only once. Sequencing used CD4+ or CD8+ T cells sorted from blood, obtained in a trial of the OX40 agonist ivuxolimab. The origin of the receptors is an adult with an advanced solid tumor such as melanoma, head and neck, liver or kidney cancer.

Here the CDR3 reads CASGGPFENIQYF. The CDR3 nucleotides read TGTGCCAGTGGGGGACCGTTTGAAAACATTCAGTACTTC. The rearrangement uses TRBV2 and TRBJ2-4; D possibly uses TRBD1 or TRBD2 (5 bases each). The CDR3 length is 13 residues. V shed 9 bases and J shed 5 bases, with 14 bases lying between them. Germline assignment: CDR1 SNHLY and CDR2 FYNNEI.

V is TRBV19 and J is TRBJ1-1; the D gene is possibly TRBD1 (5 bases). This CDR3 contains 16 residues. Germline CDR1 LNHDA, CDR2 SQIVND (reference sequence). V lost 5 bases to trimming and J lost 0 bases, with 16 bases between them. The CDR3 loop is CASSPETVHVNTEAFF. The CDR3 DNA follows: TGTGCCAGTAGTCCGGAGACAGTTCACGTGAACACTGAAGCTTTCTTT.

This chain links TRBV11-2 with TRBJ2-2, with D maybe TRBD2 (5 bases). The germline gives CDR1 SGHAT, CDR2 FQNNGV. The CDR3 has 15 residues. V lost 4 bases and J lost 5, with 14 bases in between. The CDR3 spells CASSSQFLATGELFF. As DNA, the CDR3 is TGTGCCAGCAGCTCTCAGTTTCTAGCAACCGGGGAGCTGTTTTTT.

This chain uses TRBV28 with TRBJ1-2; D uncertain. V was clipped by 5 bases and J by 4 bases, with 8 bases between them. This CDR3 has 12 residues. Germline loops: CDR1 MDHEN, CDR2 SYDVKM. This CDR3 reads CASSEAGYGYTF. The CDR3 coding sequence is TGTGCCAGCAGTGAGGCGGGCTATGGCTACACCTTC.

A single count supports this clone. The chain couples TRBV11-2 to TRBJ1-1; 7 bases line up with TRBD1. V trimming: 6 bases; J trimming: 5 bases; junction bases outside the gene matches: 6. The V gene's germline CDR1 is SGHAT and CDR2 FQNNGV. This CDR3 region has 13 residues. CDR3 in amino acids: CASRAAGGTEAFF. The CDR3 bases are TGTGCCAGCAGGGCCGCAGGGGGGACTGAAGCTTTCTTT.

This clone showed up just once. The chain employs TRBV11-2 and TRBJ1-4; D unclear. The CDR3 sequence is 15 residues long. Per germline, CDR1 SGHAT and CDR2 FQNNGV. V lost 5 bases, J lost 5 bases, and 15 bases lay in between. The chain's CDR3 is CASSGSGMVNEKLFF. The DNA of the CDR3 is TGTGCCAGCAGCGGGTCGGGAATGGTAAATGAAAAACTGTTTTTT.

This chain uses TRBV5-1 with TRBJ2-7; D gene unclear. The CDR3 extends over 12 amino acids. Germline-derived CDR1 and CDR2 are SGHRS and YFSETQ. The germline V and J ends were trimmed by 4 bases and 6 bases, with 11 bases remaining between them. Written as DNA, the CDR3 is TGCGCCAGCAGCGCCGAAGGTATCGAGCAGTACTTC. Encoded protein: CASSAEGIEQYF.

The chain couples TRBV18 to TRBJ2-5; 7 nucleotides align to TRBD1. CDR3 length: 15 residues. J lost 7 bases, V lost 1 base, and 9 bases had no gene match. Germline CDR1 is KGHSH and CDR2 is LQKENI. Here the CDR3 DNA reads TGTGCCAGCTCACCACTGGTCGGGACAGAGGGGACCCAGTACTTC. Translated, it gives CASSPLVGTEGTQYF.

This clone was seen just once. The chain uses TRBV7-9 and TRBJ1-1, with D unclear. The CDR3 covers 12 residues. Trimming removed 2 bases from V and 1 base from J, with 2 bases in between. Looked up from germline, CDR1 is SEHNR and CDR2 is FQNEAQ (reference sequence). CDR3 residues: CASSLKNTEAFF. The CDR3 DNA reads TGTGCCAGCAGCTTAAAGAACACTGAAGCTTTCTTT.

CDR3 coding DNA: TGTGCCAGCAGCGGGGCGAATCCCTACGAGCAGTACTTC. Amino acid sequence: CASSGANPYEQYF. This sequence joins TRBV9 and TRBJ2-7; D is unclear. The CDR3 has 13 amino acids. Germline CDR1 and CDR2: SGDLS and YYNGEE. V shed 3 bases and J shed 2 bases, with 9 bases lying between them.